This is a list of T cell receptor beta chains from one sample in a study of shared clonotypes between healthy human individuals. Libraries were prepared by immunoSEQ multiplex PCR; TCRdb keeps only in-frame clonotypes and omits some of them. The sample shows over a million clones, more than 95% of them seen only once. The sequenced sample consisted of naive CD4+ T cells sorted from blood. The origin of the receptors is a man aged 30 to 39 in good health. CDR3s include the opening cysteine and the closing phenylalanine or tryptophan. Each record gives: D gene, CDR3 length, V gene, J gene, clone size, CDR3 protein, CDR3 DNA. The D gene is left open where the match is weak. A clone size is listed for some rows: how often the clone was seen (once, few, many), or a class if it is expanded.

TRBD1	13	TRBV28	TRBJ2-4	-	CASGQGGKNIQYF	TGTGCCAGCGGACAGGGAGGCAAAAACATTCAGTACTTC
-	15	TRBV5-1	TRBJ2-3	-	CASSLGPTGTDTQYF	TGCGCCAGCAGCTTGGGGCCGACTGGCACAGATACGCAGTATTTT
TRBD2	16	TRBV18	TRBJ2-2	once	CASSPGLAGGTGELFF	TGTGCCAGCTCACCGGGACTAGCGGGAGGCACCGGGGAGCTGTTTTTT
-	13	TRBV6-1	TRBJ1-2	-	CASSEVTSRGYTF	TGTGCCAGCAGTGAAGTAACGTCCCGCGGCTACACCTTC
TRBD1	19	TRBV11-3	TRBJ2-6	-	CASSSRRTGAPSGANVLTF	TGTGCCAGCAGCTCCCGCAGGACAGGGGCCCCCTCTGGGGCCAACGTCCTGACTTTC
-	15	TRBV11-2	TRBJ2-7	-	CASSGDGRRSYEQYF	TGTGCCAGCAGCGGAGATGGCAGGAGGTCCTACGAGCAGTACTTC
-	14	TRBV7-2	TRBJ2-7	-	CASSLAQHSYEQYF	TGTGCCAGCAGCTTAGCTCAACACTCCTACGAGCAGTACTTC
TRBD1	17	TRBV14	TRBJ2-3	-	CASSQERPGQGTDTQYF	TGTGCCAGCAGCCAAGAGAGACCGGGACAGGGGACAGATACGCAGTATTTT
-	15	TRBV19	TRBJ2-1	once	CASSIVGKQYNEQFF	TGTGCCAGTAGTATAGTAGGGAAGCAATACAATGAGCAGTTCTTC
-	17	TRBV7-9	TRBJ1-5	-	CASSFWHKGGSGQPQHF	TGTGCCAGCAGCTTCTGGCACAAAGGTGGTTCGGGTCAGCCCCAGCATTTT
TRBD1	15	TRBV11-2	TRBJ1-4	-	CASSQMGTGDEKLFF	TGTGCCAGCAGTCAGATGGGGACAGGGGATGAAAAACTGTTTTTT
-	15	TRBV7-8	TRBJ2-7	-	CASSLRGTYSYEQYF	TGTGCCAGCAGCTTAAGGGGCACATACTCCTACGAGCAGTACTTC
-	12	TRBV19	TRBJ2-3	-	CASSIRRDTQYF	TGTGCCAGTAGTATCCGCCGAGATACGCAGTATTTT
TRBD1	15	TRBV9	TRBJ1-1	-	CASSETGTGYTEAFF	TGTGCCAGCAGCGAAACCGGGACAGGGTATACTGAAGCTTTCTTT
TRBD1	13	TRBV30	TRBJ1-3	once	CAWTQDRENTIYF	TGTGCCTGGACCCAAGACAGGGAGAACACCATATATTTT
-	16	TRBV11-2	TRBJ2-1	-	CASSLFLGLSYNEQFF	TGTGCCAGCAGCTTATTTCTGGGACTCTCCTACAATGAGCAGTTCTTC
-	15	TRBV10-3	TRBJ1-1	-	CAISEITGRGGEAFF	TGTGCCATCAGTGAGATCACAGGGAGGGGTGGTGAAGCTTTCTTT
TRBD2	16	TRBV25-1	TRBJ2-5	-	CASSEGGRRKQETQYF	TGTGCCAGCAGTGAGGGAGGGCGGAGAAAACAAGAGACCCAGTACTTC
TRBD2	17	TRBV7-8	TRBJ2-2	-	CASSLSSGRVGTGELFF	TGTGCCAGCAGCTTATCTAGCGGGAGGGTGGGTACCGGGGAGCTGTTTTTT
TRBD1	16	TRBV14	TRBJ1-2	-	CASSRKYGTAIGGYTF	TGTGCCAGCAGTCGGAAATACGGGACAGCCATCGGGGGCTACACCTTC
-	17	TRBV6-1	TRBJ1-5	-	CASSDYPQVNSNQPQHF	TGTGCCAGCAGTGATTACCCCCAAGTTAATAGCAATCAGCCCCAGCATTTT
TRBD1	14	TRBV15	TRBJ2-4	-	CATSSRRTGDPRYF	TGTGCCACCAGCAGTCGTCGGACAGGGGATCCACGGTACTTC
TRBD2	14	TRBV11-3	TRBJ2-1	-	CASSSGGSRHEQFF	TGTGCCAGCAGCTCGGGGGGAAGCCGCCATGAGCAGTTCTTC
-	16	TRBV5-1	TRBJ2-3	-	CASSLVLGHFTDTQYF	TGCGCCAGCAGCTTGGTTCTTGGCCATTTCACAGATACGCAGTATTTT
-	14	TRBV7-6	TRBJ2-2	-	CASSSKGMVGELFF	TGTGCCAGCAGCTCAAAAGGGATGGTCGGGGAGCTGTTTTTT
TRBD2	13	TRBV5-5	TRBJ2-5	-	CASSGLAEETQYF	TGTGCCAGCAGCGGACTAGCGGAAGAGACCCAGTACTTC
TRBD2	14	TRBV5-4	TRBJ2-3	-	CASSFSGRTDTQYF	TGTGCCAGCAGCTTTAGCGGGAGGACCGATACGCAGTATTTT
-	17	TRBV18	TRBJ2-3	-	CASSPVPYGSSTDTQYF	TGTGCCAGCTCACCCGTTCCGTACGGCTCTAGCACAGATACGCAGTATTTT
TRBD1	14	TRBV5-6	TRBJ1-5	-	CASSYRGNNQPQHF	TGTGCCAGCAGCTACAGGGGGAATAATCAGCCCCAGCATTTT
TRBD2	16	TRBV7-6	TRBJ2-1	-	CASSTYSGTTYNEQFF	TGTGCCAGCAGCACCTATAGCGGGACTACCTACAATGAGCAGTTCTTC
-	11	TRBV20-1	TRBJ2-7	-	CSAFQIYEQYF	TGCAGTGCCTTTCAGATCTACGAGCAGTACTTC
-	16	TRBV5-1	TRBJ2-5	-	CASTVTPGTGVETQYF	TGCGCCAGCACGGTGACCCCGGGAACCGGGGTGGAGACCCAGTACTTC
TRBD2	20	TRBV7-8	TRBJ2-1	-	CASSLAPLAGGLRRYNEQFF	TGTGCCAGCAGCTTAGCGCCTCTAGCGGGAGGGCTCAGGAGATACAATGAGCAGTTCTTC
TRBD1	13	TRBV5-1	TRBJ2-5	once	CASSGTGGETQYF	TGCGCCAGCAGCGGGACAGGGGGAGAGACCCAGTACTTC
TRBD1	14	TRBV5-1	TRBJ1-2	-	CASSLETGAYGYTF	TGCGCCAGCAGCTTGGAAACAGGGGCCTATGGCTACACCTTC
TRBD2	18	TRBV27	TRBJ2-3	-	CASSPRASGSGRTDTQYF	TGTGCCAGCAGCCCCCGGGCTAGCGGGAGTGGTCGGACAGATACGCAGTATTTT
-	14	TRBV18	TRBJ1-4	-	CASSPTAPNEKLFF	TGTGCCAGCTCACCGACAGCCCCCAATGAAAAACTGTTTTTT
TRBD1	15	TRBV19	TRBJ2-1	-	CASRTGERRYNEQFF	TGTGCCAGTAGAACAGGGGAACGTCGGTACAATGAGCAGTTCTTC
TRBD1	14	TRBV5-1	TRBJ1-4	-	CASSLRDRGEKLFF	TGCGCCAGCAGCCTAAGGGACAGGGGTGAAAAACTGTTTTTT
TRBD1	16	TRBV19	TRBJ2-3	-	CASSLGGTGRTDTQYF	TGTGCCAGTAGTCTCGGCGGGACAGGTAGGACAGATACGCAGTATTTT
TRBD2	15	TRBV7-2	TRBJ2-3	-	CASSLSGGRGDTQYF	TGTGCCAGCAGCTTATCGGGCGGGAGGGGGGATACGCAGTATTTT
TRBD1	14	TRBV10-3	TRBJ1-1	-	CAISESTGTTEAFF	TGTGCCATCAGTGAGTCGACAGGGACCACTGAAGCTTTCTTT